Included here is one TCR beta chain sequence, with context. The antigen remains undetermined. These data belong to a study of glioma-infiltrating T cells after dendritic cell vaccination. About the research overall: Dendritic cell vaccine was injected intradermally three times, biweekly.

J was trimmed by 0 bases and V by 3 bases; bases with no gene match: 4. In germline, CDR1 is SEHNR, CDR2 FQNEAQ (reference sequence). The CDR3 totals 15 residues. Primers: 60 V beta forward and 13 J beta reverse. Repertoires were generated with immunoSEQ multiplex PCR, while TCRdb's copy carries only in-frame clones and drops some. Of fewer than 85,000 clones listed, around 79% were seen once; the top ten hold roughly 2%. Points from the study as a whole: Longer survival after dendritic cell vaccination followed higher pretreatment TIL content.

PBMC sampling occurred before vaccination, two weeks after the third dose, and at progression. The source is a human donor with glioblastoma. Source: blood, taken before dendritic cell vaccination. The V call is TRBV7-9, the J call TRBJ1-2, with 7 bases aligning to TRBD1. The CDR3 nucleotides read TGTGCCAGCAGCTTGGGACAGACACCTAACTATGGCTACACCTTC. This sequence encodes CASSLGQTPNYGYTF.